This T cell receptor beta chain comes out of a study of blood T cells in healthy people across ages. Regarding the study as a whole: Among T cells, TCR beta diversity per million cells dropped roughly linearly as age rose.

The second PCR ran about 6 to 12 cycles with a sample-barcoded 5' primer and J-beta primers. TCRdb recomputed calls from the 5' RACE reads with MiXCR, one row per CDR3 protein. Of about 1.6 million distinct CDR3 sequences in the sample, about 35% were seen once. To note about this clonotype: Its specificity is not known.

Germline CDR1 is SGHRS and CDR2 is YFSETQ. V lost 10 bases and J lost 8, with 18 bases in between. CDR3 length: 13 residues. The material sequenced was blood. The chain recombines TRBV5-1 with TRBJ1-4; no clear D. The TCR sequence derives from a young woman in good health. CDR3 nucleotide sequence: TGCGCCTGCTCGATTGGGCCAAGAGAAAAACTGTTTTTT. Amino acid sequence: CACSIGPREKLFF.